The next 29 T cell receptor beta chains were all read from a single sample in a study of shared clonotypes between healthy human individuals. Libraries were prepared by immunoSEQ multiplex PCR; TCRdb keeps only in-frame clonotypes and omits some of them. The data contain roughly 2 million clones, more than 90% of them seen just once; the ten biggest clones take up 0.1% to 0.15%. Sequenced: naive CD4+ T cells sorted from blood. Described subset: CD45RA+ positively selected. Receptor source: a man younger than 35 in good health.

The chain couples TRBV9 to TRBJ2-7; 10 nucleotides line up with TRBD2. This CDR3 contains 14 residues. Germline V gene data show CDR1 as SGDLS and CDR2 as YYNGEE. The V gene end was trimmed by 1 base and the J gene end by 6 bases; junction bases not matched to a gene: 4. In DNA, the CDR3 is TGTGCCAGCAGCGTATCTAGCGGGAGTGGCGAGCAGTACTTC. Translated, it gives CASSVSSGSGEQYF.

This clone occurred a few times. The chain employs TRBV4-1 and TRBJ1-5; D unresolved. V was shortened by 0 bases and J by 8 bases, with 20 bases between the two germline ends. This CDR3 is built from 17 residues. Germline CDR1 reads MGHRA; CDR2 reads YSYEKL. The CDR3 protein is CASSQDILGALLEPQHF. The CDR3 bases are TGCGCCAGCAGCCAAGATATTTTGGGCGCGCTATTAGAGCCCCAGCATTTT.

V is TRBV2 and J is TRBJ2-2; 9 nucleotides line up with TRBD1. CDR3 length: 14 amino acids. J gave up 5 bases and V 8 bases, and 6 bases lay outside the gene matches. Germline V gives CDR1 SNHLY, CDR2 FYNNEI. CDR3 nucleotides: TGTGCCAGCTGGGGACAGGGTAGGACCGGGGAGCTGTTTTTT. Residues: CASWGQGRTGELFF.

The rearrangement links TRBV12-5 to TRBJ1-3, with no clear D. CDR3 length: 14 amino acids. V lost 3 bases and J 0 bases, leaving 6 bases between the germline ends. CDR1 LGHNT and CDR2 FRNRAP come from the germline V gene. The CDR3 sequence is CASGFSSSGNTIYF. The CDR3 DNA is TGTGCTAGTGGTTTCTCAAGCTCTGGAAACACCATATATTTT.

The chain has TRBV6-1 and TRBJ2-7; D unclear. The V and J ends lost 2 bases and 6 bases respectively, with 17 bases between them. This CDR3 is 15 amino acids long. Germline V gene data show CDR1 as MNHNS and CDR2 as SASEGT. CDR3 in DNA: TGTGCCAGCAGTGAACAGTTTGTCTCCGCCCCCGAGCAGTACTTC. Translation gives CASSEQFVSAPEQYF.

This chain links TRBV6-1 with TRBJ1-2; a possible D gene is TRBD1 (5 bases). CDR3 length equals 14 residues. CDR1 MNHNS and CDR2 SASEGT come from the germline V gene. V was clipped by 6 bases and J by 0 bases, with 11 bases between them. Here the CDR3 DNA reads TGTGCCAGCAGGTTAGCAGGGTCTAACTATGGCTACACCTTC. This encodes CASRLAGSNYGYTF.

V gene TRBV5-1 combines with J gene TRBJ1-1; D call uncertain. With 2 bases removed from V and 3 bases from J, the gap between germline ends came to 8 bases. This CDR3 has 13 residues. Germline CDR1 SGHRS, CDR2 YFSETQ. The CDR3 is CASSFQEYTEAFF. CDR3 bases: TGCGCCAGCAGCTTTCAGGAGTACACTGAAGCTTTCTTT. The full variable domain, completed using reference TRBV5-1 and TRBJ1-1, is KAGVTQTPRYLIKTRGQQVTLSCSPISGHRSVSWYQQTPGQGLQFLFEYFSETQRNKGNFPGRFSGRQFSNSRSEMNVSTLELGDSALYLCASSFQEYTEAFFGQGTRLTVV.

Notes on this clone: Additional DNA sequences in this sample encode the identical CDR3. This rearrangement joins TRBV5-1 to TRBJ2-2; tentatively, D is TRBD1 (6 bases). CDR3 length equals 14 residues. V lost 4 bases and J 1 base, leaving 8 bases between the germline ends. Germline CDR1 reads SGHRS; CDR2 reads YFSETQ. CDR3 protein: CASSRGQNTGELFF. The CDR3 DNA is TGCGCCAGCAGCCGGGGACAGAACACCGGGGAGCTGTTTTTT.

The chain uses TRBV5-1 and TRBJ2-3; TRBD1 aligns across 9 bases. V was clipped by 2 bases and J by 0 bases; unmatched bases: 4. The CDR3 loop spans 16 amino acids. Germline V gene lookup returns CDR1 SGHRS and CDR2 YFSETQ. The CDR3 sequence: CASSLTGGTSTDTQYF. CDR3 coding DNA: TGCGCCAGCAGCTTAACAGGGGGCACTAGCACAGATACGCAGTATTTT.

The rearrangement links TRBV7-2 to TRBJ2-7; perhaps TRBD1 as D (6 bases). V was cut by 1 base and J by 2 bases, with 18 bases left in between. CDR1 and CDR2 (germline): SGHTA, FQGNSA. The CDR3 totals 17 residues. The CDR3 loop is CASSLGGLGAGTYEQYF. The CDR3 DNA reads as TGTGCCAGCAGCTTAGGTGGGTTGGGGGCAGGGACCTACGAGCAGTACTTC.

The chain couples TRBV5-1 to TRBJ2-7; the D gene could be TRBD1 or TRBD2 (7 bases each). The CDR3 spans 15 residues. Trimming cost V 4 bases and J 1 base, with 15 bases left between them. Looked up from germline, CDR1 is SGHRS and CDR2 is YFSETQ. DNA of the CDR3: TGCGCCAGCAGCCCGGGGGGACAGAGATCCTACGAGCAGTACTTC. It encodes CASSPGGQRSYEQYF.

The chain joins TRBV6-5 to TRBJ2-6; 10 nucleotides line up with TRBD2. The CDR3 has 15 residues. Germline trimming cut 7 bases from V and 4 bases from J; bases unmatched to any gene: 4. Germline V gene lookup returns CDR1 MNHEY and CDR2 SVGAGI. The CDR3 DNA follows: TGTGCCAGCAAGCGGGAGGGACCCGGGGCCAACGTCCTGACTTTC. It is translated as CASKREGPGANVLTF.

The rearrangement uses TRBV5-1 and TRBJ1-1, with unresolved D. V was pared by 5 bases and J by 2 bases, with 13 bases between. CDR1 and CDR2 (germline): SGHRS, YFSETQ. The CDR3 runs 14 residues. Written as DNA, the CDR3 is TGCGCCAGCAGTAATAATACAGTAAACACTGAAGCTTTCTTT. Translating gives CASSNNTVNTEAFF.

This chain uses TRBV7-2 with TRBJ1-2, with D perhaps TRBD1 (6 bases). CDR1 is SGHTA, CDR2 FQGNSA, per germline. The CDR3 has 17 amino acids. V lost 5 bases and J lost 7, with 26 bases in between. In nucleotides, the CDR3 is TGTGCCAGCAGCCTGGGACCAGGGGCGGTCGGGAGAGGTGGCTACACCTTC. Residues: CASSLGPGAVGRGGYTF.

Here the CDR3 DNA reads TGTGCCAGCAGCTTCGACACAATCCTGGGAGCCTACGAGCAGTACTTC. This gives the protein CASSFDTILGAYEQYF. The chain has TRBV7-9 and TRBJ2-7; D possibly corresponds to TRBD2 (5 bases). Germline V gives CDR1 SEHNR, CDR2 FQNEAQ (reference sequence). The CDR3 runs 16 residues. The V end was cut by 3 bases, the J end by 2 bases, with 17 bases between.

The rearrangement joins TRBV30 to TRBJ2-7, with a tentative D call TRBD2 (7 bases). V was trimmed by 8 bases and J by 2 bases, leaving 13 bases between them. The CDR3 is made up of 12 amino acids. The germline gives CDR1 GTSNPN, CDR2 SVGIG (reference sequence). The CDR3 spells CAGTGGAYEQYF. In nucleotides, the CDR3 is TGTGCCGGGACGGGGGGCGCCTACGAGCAGTACTTC. The variable domain in full, completed from reference TRBV30 and TRBJ2-7, reads SQTIHQWPATLVQPVGSPLSLECTVEGTSNPNLYWYRQAAGRGLQLLFYSVGIGQISSEVPQNLSASRPQDRQFILSSKKLLLSDSGFYLCAGTGGAYEQYFGPGTRLTVT.

This clone was observed a single time. The V gene is TRBV10-1, the J gene TRBJ1-5; tentative D call: TRBD1 (6 bases). From germline, CDR1 is WNHNN and CDR2 SYGVQD (reference sequence). The CDR3 loop spans 13 amino acids. Trimming cost V 6 bases and J 3 bases, with 9 bases left between them. The CDR3 loop is CASSSGVNQPQHF. CDR3 nucleotide sequence: TGCGCCAGCAGCTCAGGGGTCAATCAGCCCCAGCATTTT.

About this clone itself: Other DNA sequences in this specimen translate into the identical CDR3. V and J are TRBV18 and TRBJ1-2; weak D call: TRBD1 (6 bases). This CDR3 is 14 amino acids long. Germline V CDR1 and CDR2: KGHSH, LQKENI. V was pared by 0 bases and J by 5 bases, with 10 bases between. The CDR3 DNA reads as TGTGCCAGCTCACCACCCGGGGGCGCATATGGCTACACCTTC. Translating gives CASSPPGGAYGYTF.

A remark on this clone: At the DNA level, this CDR3 is encoded by other sequences in the same sample as well. The chain employs TRBV6-6 and TRBJ1-5; D is uncertain. V gave up 0 bases and J gave up 6 bases, with 6 bases separating them. Germline V gene sequence: CDR1 MNHNY, CDR2 SVGAGI (reference sequence). The CDR3 loop spans 13 amino acids. The CDR3 sequence is CASSYSIGQPQHF. In DNA, the CDR3 is TGTGCCAGCAGTTACTCTATCGGTCAGCCCCAGCATTTT.

The CDR3: CASSGFGTGAYEQYF. The CDR3 region has the DNA TGTGCCAGCAGCGGATTTGGGACAGGGGCCTACGAGCAGTACTTC. The J gene is TRBJ2-7, the V gene TRBV7-2, with 10 nucleotides matching TRBD1. The germline V gene encodes CDR1 SGHTA and CDR2 FQGNSA. This CDR3 has 15 residues. The V gene end was trimmed by 5 bases and the J gene end by 2 bases; junction bases not matched to a gene: 6. The full variable domain, with the rest looked up from reference TRBV7-2 and TRBJ2-7, is GAGVSQSPSNKVTEKGKDVELRCDPISGHTALYWYRQSLGQGLEFLIYFQGNSAPDKSGLPSDRFSAERTGGSVSTLTIQRTQQEDSAVYLCASSGFGTGAYEQYFGPGTRLTVT.

Notes on this clone: Other DNA sequences in this specimen translate into the identical CDR3. The chain uses TRBV5-1 and TRBJ2-7, with no clear D. The CDR3 consists of 14 residues. CDR1 and CDR2 (germline): SGHRS, YFSETQ. Deletions cut 0 bases from V and 0 bases from J, with 7 bases between. The CDR3 region has the DNA TGCGCCAGCAGCTTGGAACGGAGCTCCTACGAGCAGTACTTC. As protein: CASSLERSSYEQYF.

The V gene is TRBV7-2, the J gene TRBJ2-7; the match to TRBD1 covers 8 bases. The ends lost 3 bases at V and 3 bases at J; junction bases unmatched: 7. CDR1 and CDR2 from the germline V gene are SGHTA and FQGNSA. The CDR3 is made up of 15 amino acids. CDR3 nucleotide sequence: TGTGCCAGCAGCTTGATGACAGGGGCTAACTACGAGCAGTACTTC. This gives the protein CASSLMTGANYEQYF. Full variable domain (missing parts from reference TRBV7-2 and TRBJ2-7): GAGVSQSPSNKVTEKGKDVELRCDPISGHTALYWYRQSLGQGLEFLIYFQGNSAPDKSGLPSDRFSAERTGGSVSTLTIQRTQQEDSAVYLCASSLMTGANYEQYFGPGTRLTVT.

This rearrangement joins TRBV18 to TRBJ2-7, with TRBD1 matching over 8 bases. This CDR3 has 17 amino acids. CDR1 and CDR2 (germline): KGHSH, LQKENI. Germline trimming cut 2 bases from V and 0 bases from J; bases unmatched to any gene: 9. The CDR3 DNA sequence: TGTGCCAGCTCACCAAGATCGACAGGGGTCAGCTCCTACGAGCAGTACTTC. It yields the protein CASSPRSTGVSSYEQYF. Together with reference TRBV18 and TRBJ2-7, the CDR3 gives the full variable domain: NAGVMQNPRHLVRRRGQEARLRCSPMKGHSHVYWYRQLPEEGLKFMVYLQKENIIDESGMPKERFSAEFPKEGPSILRIQQVVRGDSAAYFCASSPRSTGVSSYEQYFGPGTRLTVT.

The chain employs TRBV6-5 and TRBJ1-1; TRBD1 matches at 7 bases. With 7 bases clipped from V and 6 bases from J, the junction kept 8 bases outside the gene matches. Germline V gene data show CDR1 as MNHEY and CDR2 as SVGAGI. This CDR3 has 13 amino acids. The CDR3 DNA sequence: TGTGCCAGCAAGCGGGGACAGAGAGCTGAAGCTTTCTTT. Protein product: CASKRGQRAEAFF.

This clone was detected only a few times. The rearrangement joins TRBV4-1 to TRBJ1-3; TRBD1 aligns across 11 bases. Germline-derived CDR1 and CDR2 are MGHRA and YSYEKL. J gave up 3 bases and V 4 bases, and 5 bases lay outside the gene matches. This CDR3 has 16 amino acids. CDR3 coding DNA: TGCGCCAGCAGCCCGACGGACAGGGGGCTTGGAAACACCATATATTTT. Its translation: CASSPTDRGLGNTIYF.

V and J are TRBV10-1 and TRBJ2-6; 9 nucleotides agree with TRBD1. CDR1 WNHNN and CDR2 SYGVQD come from the germline V gene (reference sequence). This CDR3 comprises 18 residues. V was pared by 10 bases and J by 2 bases, with 15 bases of the junction left unmatched. The CDR3 here is CANPRPGQGEAGANVLTF. Here the CDR3 DNA reads TGCGCCAACCCACGCCCGGGACAGGGAGAGGCTGGGGCCAACGTCCTGACTTTC.

The chain links TRBV10-1 to TRBJ2-5, with D perhaps being TRBD1 or TRBD2 (5 bases each). CDR3 size: 13 residues. Trimming removed 3 bases at V and 9 bases at J, with 14 bases between. CDR1 is WNHNN and CDR2 is SYGVQD in the germline V gene (reference sequence). The DNA for the CDR3 is TGCGCCAGCAGTGATGGTCAGATGGGGGCCCAGTACTTC. It yields the protein CASSDGQMGAQYF.

The chain joins TRBV5-1 to TRBJ2-5; D is undetermined. Looked up from germline, CDR1 is SGHRS and CDR2 is YFSETQ. This CDR3 has 16 amino acids. V was trimmed by 0 bases and J by 5 bases, leaving 17 bases between them. DNA of the CDR3: TGCGCCAGCAGCTTGGCCTTATCTCAAAAAGGGGAGACCCAGTACTTC. Protein sequence: CASSLALSQKGETQYF.

V usage is TRBV11-3 and J usage is TRBJ2-1, with a tentative D call TRBD2 (6 bases). Trimming cost V 1 base and J 10 bases, with 23 bases left between them. CDR3 length: 17 residues. Per germline, CDR1 SGHNT and CDR2 YENEEA. CDR3 nucleotides: TGTGCCAGCAGCTTAGGAGAGCATGGGGGACTCCCGGGAGAGCAGTTCTTC. Protein product: CASSLGEHGGLPGEQFF.